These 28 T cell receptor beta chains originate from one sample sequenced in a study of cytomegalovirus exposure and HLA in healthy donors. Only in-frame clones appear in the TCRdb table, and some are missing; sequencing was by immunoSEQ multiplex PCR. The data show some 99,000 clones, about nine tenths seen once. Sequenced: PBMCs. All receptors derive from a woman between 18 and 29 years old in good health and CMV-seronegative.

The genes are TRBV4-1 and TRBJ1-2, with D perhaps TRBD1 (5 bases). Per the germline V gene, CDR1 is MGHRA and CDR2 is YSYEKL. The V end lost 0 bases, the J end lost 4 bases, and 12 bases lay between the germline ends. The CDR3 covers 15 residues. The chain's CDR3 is CASSQDQGLGYGYTF. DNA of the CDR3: TGCGCCAGCAGCCAAGATCAGGGACTAGGCTATGGCTACACCTTC.

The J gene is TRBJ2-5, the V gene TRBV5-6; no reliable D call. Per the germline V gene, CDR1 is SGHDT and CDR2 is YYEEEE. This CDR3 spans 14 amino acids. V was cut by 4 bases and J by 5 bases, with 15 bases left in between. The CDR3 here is CASSPIIPQETQYF. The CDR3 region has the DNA TGTGCCAGCAGCCCAATCATACCTCAGGAGACCCAGTACTTC.

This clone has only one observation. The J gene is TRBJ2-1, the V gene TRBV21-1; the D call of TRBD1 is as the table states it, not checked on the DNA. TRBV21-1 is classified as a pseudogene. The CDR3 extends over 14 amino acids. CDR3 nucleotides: TGTGCCAGCGGTACAGGGTTGAAGTTCAATGAGCAGTTCTTC. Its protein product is CASGTGLKFNEQFF.

CDR3 amino acids: CASSPLVDPSYEQYF. For the CDR3, the DNA is TGTGCCAGCAGCCCCCTAGTTGACCCCTCCTACGAGCAGTACTTC. This rearrangement joins TRBV14 to TRBJ2-7, with D uncertain. Between the trimmed V and J ends, which lost 4 bases and 0 bases, there was a span of 13 bases. The CDR3 consists of 15 residues. Germline V gene data show CDR1 as SGHDN and CDR2 as FVKESK. The variable domain in full, completed from reference TRBV14 and TRBJ2-7, reads EAGVTQFPSHSVIEKGQTVTLRCDPISGHDNLYWYRRVMGKEIKFLLHFVKESKQDESGMPNNRFLAERTGGTYSTLKVQPAELEDSGVYFCASSPLVDPSYEQYFGPGTRLTVT.

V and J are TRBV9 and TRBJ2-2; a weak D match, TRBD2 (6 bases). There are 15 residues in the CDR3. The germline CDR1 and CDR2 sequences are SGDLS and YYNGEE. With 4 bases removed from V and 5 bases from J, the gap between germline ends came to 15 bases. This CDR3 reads CASSQLALRTGELFF. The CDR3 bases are TGTGCCAGCAGCCAACTAGCTCTGAGGACCGGGGAGCTGTTTTTT.

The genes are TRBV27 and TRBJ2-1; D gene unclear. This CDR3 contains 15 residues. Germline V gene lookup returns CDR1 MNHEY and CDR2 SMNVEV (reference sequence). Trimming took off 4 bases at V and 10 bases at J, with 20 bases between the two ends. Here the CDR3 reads CASSYRRDRVGEQFF. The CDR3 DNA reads TGTGCCAGCAGTTATCGTCGAGACCGGGTCGGGGAGCAGTTCTTC.

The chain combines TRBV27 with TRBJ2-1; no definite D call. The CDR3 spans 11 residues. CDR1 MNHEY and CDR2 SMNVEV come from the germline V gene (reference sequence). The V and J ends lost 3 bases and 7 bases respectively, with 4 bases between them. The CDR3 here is CASSFRNEQFF. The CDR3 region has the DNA TGTGCCAGCAGTTTCCGGAATGAGCAGTTCTTC.

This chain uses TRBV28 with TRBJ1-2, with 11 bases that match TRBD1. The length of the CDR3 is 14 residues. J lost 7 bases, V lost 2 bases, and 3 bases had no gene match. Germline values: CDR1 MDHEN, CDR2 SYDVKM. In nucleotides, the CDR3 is TGTGCCAGCAGTTTAGGACAGGGGGCAGGTGGCTACACCTTC. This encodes CASSLGQGAGGYTF.

The DNA of the CDR3 is TGCAGCGTTGAGTATGGTGGCAACACTGAAGCTTTCTTT. Translated: CSVEYGGNTEAFF. This chain links TRBV29-1 with TRBJ1-1; the D is unclear. V dropped 3 bases and J dropped 2 bases, with 10 bases sitting between them. CDR1 is SQVTM, CDR2 ANQGSEA, per germline. CDR3 length: 13 residues.

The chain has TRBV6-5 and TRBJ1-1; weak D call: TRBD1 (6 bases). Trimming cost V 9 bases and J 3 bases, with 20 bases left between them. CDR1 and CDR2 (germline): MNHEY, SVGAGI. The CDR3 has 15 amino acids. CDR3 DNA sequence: TGTGCCAGTATGGGAGCAGGGGCCCCCTACACTGAAGCTTTCTTT. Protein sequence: CASMGAGAPYTEAFF.

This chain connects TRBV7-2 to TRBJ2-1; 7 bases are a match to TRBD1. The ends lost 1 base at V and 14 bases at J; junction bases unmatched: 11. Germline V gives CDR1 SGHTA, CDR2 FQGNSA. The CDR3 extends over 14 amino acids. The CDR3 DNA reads TGTGCCAGCAGCTTAGAACAATACAGGGGTGGTGAGTTCTTC. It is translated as CASSLEQYRGGEFF.

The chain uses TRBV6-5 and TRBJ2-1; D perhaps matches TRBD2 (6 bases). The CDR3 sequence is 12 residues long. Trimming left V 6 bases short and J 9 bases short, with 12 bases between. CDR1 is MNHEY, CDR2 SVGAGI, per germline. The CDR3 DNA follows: TGTGCCAGCAGAACCGGGGGTAGTGAGCAGTTCTTC. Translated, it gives CASRTGGSEQFF.

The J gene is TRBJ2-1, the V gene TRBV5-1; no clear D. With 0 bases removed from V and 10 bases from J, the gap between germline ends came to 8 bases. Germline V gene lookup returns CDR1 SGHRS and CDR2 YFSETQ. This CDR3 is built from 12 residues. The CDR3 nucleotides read TGCGCCAGCAGCTTGGGAATGCAGGAGCAGTTCTTC. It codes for CASSLGMQEQFF. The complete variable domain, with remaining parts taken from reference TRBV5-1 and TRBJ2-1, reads KAGVTQTPRYLIKTRGQQVTLSCSPISGHRSVSWYQQTPGQGLQFLFEYFSETQRNKGNFPGRFSGRQFSNSRSEMNVSTLELGDSALYLCASSLGMQEQFFGPGTRLTVL.

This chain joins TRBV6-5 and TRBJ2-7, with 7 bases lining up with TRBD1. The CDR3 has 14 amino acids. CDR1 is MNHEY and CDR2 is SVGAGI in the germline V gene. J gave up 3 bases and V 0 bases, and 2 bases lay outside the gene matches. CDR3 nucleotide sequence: TGTGCCAGCAGTTACTCGGCAGGGGGCTACGAGCAGTACTTC. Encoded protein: CASSYSAGGYEQYF.

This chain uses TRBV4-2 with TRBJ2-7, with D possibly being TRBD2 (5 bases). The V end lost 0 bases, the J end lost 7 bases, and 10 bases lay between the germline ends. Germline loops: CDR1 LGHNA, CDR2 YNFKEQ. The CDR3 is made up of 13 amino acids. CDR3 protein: CASSQEVAREQYF. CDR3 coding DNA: TGTGCCAGCAGCCAAGAAGTAGCGCGTGAGCAGTACTTC.

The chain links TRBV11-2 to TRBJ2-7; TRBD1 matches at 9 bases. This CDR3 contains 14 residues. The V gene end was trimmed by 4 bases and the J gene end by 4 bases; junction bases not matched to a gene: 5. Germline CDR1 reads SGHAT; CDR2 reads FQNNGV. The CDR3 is CASSSGTGTYEQYF. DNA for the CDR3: TGTGCCAGCAGCTCCGGGACAGGGACTTACGAGCAGTACTTC.

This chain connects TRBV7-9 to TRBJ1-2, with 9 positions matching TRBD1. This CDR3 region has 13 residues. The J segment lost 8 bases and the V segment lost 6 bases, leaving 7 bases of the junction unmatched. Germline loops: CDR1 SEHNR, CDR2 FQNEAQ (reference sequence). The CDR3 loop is CASRSDRGAGYTF. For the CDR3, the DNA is TGTGCCAGCAGGTCCGACAGGGGGGCCGGCTACACCTTC.

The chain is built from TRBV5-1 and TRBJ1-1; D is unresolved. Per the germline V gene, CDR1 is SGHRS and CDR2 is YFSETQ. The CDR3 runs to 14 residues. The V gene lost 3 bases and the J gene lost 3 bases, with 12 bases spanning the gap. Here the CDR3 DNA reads TGCGCCAGCAGCTCGGGGAGAGAGGACACTGAAGCTTTCTTT. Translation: CASSSGREDTEAFF.

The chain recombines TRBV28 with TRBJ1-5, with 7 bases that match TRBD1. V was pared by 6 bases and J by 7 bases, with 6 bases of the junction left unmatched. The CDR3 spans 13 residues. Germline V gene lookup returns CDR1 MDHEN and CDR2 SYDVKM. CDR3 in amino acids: CASRDRVGQPQHF. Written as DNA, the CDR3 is TGTGCCAGCAGAGACAGGGTGGGGCAGCCCCAGCATTTT.

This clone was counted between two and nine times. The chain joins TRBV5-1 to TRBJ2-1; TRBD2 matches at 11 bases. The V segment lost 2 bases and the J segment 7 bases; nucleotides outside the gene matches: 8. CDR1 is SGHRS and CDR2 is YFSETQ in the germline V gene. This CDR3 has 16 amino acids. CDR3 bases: TGCGCCAGCAGCTTATCCCGGACTAGCGGGTTGAATGAGCAGTTCTTC. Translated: CASSLSRTSGLNEQFF.

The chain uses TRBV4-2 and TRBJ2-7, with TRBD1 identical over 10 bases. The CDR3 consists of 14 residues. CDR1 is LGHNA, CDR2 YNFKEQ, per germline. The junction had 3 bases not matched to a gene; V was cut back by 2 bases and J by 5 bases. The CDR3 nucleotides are TGTGCCAGCAGCCAATACGGACAGGGGGACGAGCAGTACTTC. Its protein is CASSQYGQGDEQYF.

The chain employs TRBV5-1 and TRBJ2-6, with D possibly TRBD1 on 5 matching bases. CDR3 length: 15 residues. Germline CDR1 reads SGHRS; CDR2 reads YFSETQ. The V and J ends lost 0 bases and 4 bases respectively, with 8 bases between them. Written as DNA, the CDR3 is TGCGCCAGCAGCTTGGAACACAGGGGGGCCAACGTCCTGACTTTC. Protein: CASSLEHRGANVLTF.

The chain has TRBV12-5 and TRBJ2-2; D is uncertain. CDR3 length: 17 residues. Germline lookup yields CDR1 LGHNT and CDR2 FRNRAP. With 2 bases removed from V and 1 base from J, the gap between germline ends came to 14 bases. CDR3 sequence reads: CASGLYPGSLNTGELFF. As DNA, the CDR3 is TGTGCTAGTGGTTTGTACCCCGGGTCCCTGAACACCGGGGAGCTGTTTTTT.

The CDR3 sequence is CASSVVTGTEQYF. DNA for the CDR3: TGTGCCAGCAGCGTGGTGACAGGGACCGAGCAGTACTTC. The chain couples TRBV9 to TRBJ2-7; 7 bases are shared with TRBD1. CDR1 is SGDLS, CDR2 YYNGEE, per germline. The CDR3 totals 13 residues. The junction had 5 bases not matched to a gene; V was cut back by 2 bases and J by 6 bases.

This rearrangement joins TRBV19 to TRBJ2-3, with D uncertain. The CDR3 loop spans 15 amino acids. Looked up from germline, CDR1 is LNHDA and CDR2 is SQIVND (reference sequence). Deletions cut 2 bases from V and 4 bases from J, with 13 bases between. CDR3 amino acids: CASSISVRSPDTQYF. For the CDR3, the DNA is TGTGCCAGTAGTATAAGTGTTCGGTCCCCAGATACGCAGTATTTT.

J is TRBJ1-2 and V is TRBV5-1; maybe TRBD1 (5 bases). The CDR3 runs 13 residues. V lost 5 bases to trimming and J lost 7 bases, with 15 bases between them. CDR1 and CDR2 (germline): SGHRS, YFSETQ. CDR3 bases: TGCGCCAGCAGAGGCTCGACTAGGGGTGGCTACACCTTC. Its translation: CASRGSTRGGYTF.

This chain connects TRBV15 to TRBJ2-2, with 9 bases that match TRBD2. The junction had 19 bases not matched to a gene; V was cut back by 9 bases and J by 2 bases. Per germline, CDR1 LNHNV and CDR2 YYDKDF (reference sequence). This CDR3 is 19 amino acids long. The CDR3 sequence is CATHIGLWTSVPNTGELFF. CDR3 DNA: TGTGCCACACATATTGGTCTCTGGACTAGCGTACCAAACACCGGGGAGCTGTTTTTT.

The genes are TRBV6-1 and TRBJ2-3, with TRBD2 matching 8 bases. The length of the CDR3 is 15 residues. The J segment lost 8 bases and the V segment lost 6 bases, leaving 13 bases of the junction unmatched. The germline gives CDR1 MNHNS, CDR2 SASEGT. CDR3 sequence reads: CASRRPPGGRPTQYF. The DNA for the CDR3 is TGTGCCAGCAGGCGCCCCCCTGGCGGGAGGCCTACGCAGTATTTT.